A single sample is the source of the 5 T cell receptor beta chains below, sequenced in a study of T cell repertoires in cytomegalovirus infection. No antigen has been assigned to these receptors. Via MiXCR, TCRdb re-called the reads, giving one row per CDR3 protein. The table records a few hundred thousand distinct CDR3 sequences, roughly 34% of them present only once. The sequencing here drew on cultured PBMCs, taken from culture after CMV antigen stimulation. All receptors come from a human donor in good health (CMV status not recorded). Some clones in this sample may be carry-over from other donors' samples.

This clonotype was seen only a few times. The CDR3 region has the DNA TGTGCCAGCAGCGCATATAGGGAGGGCTTGAACACTGAAGCTTTCTTT. Residues: CASSAYREGLNTEAFF. J is TRBJ1-1 and V is TRBV7-9; D call uncertain. Germline loops: CDR1 SEHNR, CDR2 FQNEAQ (reference sequence). CDR3 size: 16 residues. Trimming cost V 5 bases and J 0 bases, with 16 bases left between them. The whole variable domain, remainder taken from reference TRBV7-9 and TRBJ1-1, is DTGVSQNPRHKITKRGQNVTFRCDPISEHNRLYWYRQTLGQGPEFLTYFQNEAQLEKSRLLSDRFSAERPKGSFSTLEIQRTEQGDSAMYLCASSAYREGLNTEAFFGQGTRLTVV.

The V and J genes are TRBV7-9 and TRBJ1-1, with 10 bases that match TRBD1. Germline V gives CDR1 SEHNR, CDR2 FQNEAQ (reference sequence). V lost 5 bases to trimming and J lost 7 bases; unmatched junction nucleotides: 4. The CDR3 has 13 amino acids. CDR3 in amino acids: CASSRGQGIEAFF. The CDR3, as DNA: TGTGCCAGCAGCCGGGGACAGGGGATTGAAGCTTTCTTT.

This clonotype was detected a few times. V gene TRBV24-1 combines with J gene TRBJ2-3, with D hard to call. Germline values: CDR1 KGHDR, CDR2 SFDVKD. Deletions cut 1 base from V and 5 bases from J, with 9 bases between. The CDR3 length is 14 residues. The CDR3 nucleotides are TGTGCCACCAGTGATTTCCCCTTGGGAGATACGCAGTATTTT. Translating it yields CATSDFPLGDTQYF.

The chain joins TRBV6-5 to TRBJ2-7, with D possibly matching TRBD1 (5 bases). The V gene's germline CDR1 is MNHEY and CDR2 SVGAGI. Trimming took 6 bases from V and 1 from J, leaving 19 bases between them. This CDR3 has 16 residues. The CDR3 protein is CASRWGVVLGSYEQYV. For the CDR3, the DNA is TGTGCCAGCAGATGGGGCGTCGTGCTAGGGTCCTACGAGCAGTACGTC.

This chain uses TRBV5-1 with TRBJ2-7; 9 bases agree with TRBD2. Germline V gene lookup returns CDR1 SGHRS and CDR2 YFSETQ. The CDR3 loop spans 15 amino acids. V lost 0 bases to trimming and J lost 9 bases; unmatched junction nucleotides: 10. CDR3 sequence: CASSLGQGSGSRQYV. CDR3 sequence (DNA): TGCGCCAGCAGCTTGGGACAGGGTAGCGGGAGCCGGCAGTACGTC.